The sequence of this T cell receptor beta chain was determined in a study of blood T cell repertoires in COVID-19. Study-level background: The origin of the acute and convalescent COVID-19 samples was the United States, Italy and Spain.

Clones were sequenced by immunoSEQ multiplex PCR, and TCRdb holds only the in-frame ones, with some missing. The sample includes about 220,000 clones, more than 75% of them seen just once. Germline V gives CDR1 SGHVS, CDR2 FNYEAQ. This CDR3 is 15 amino acids long. V dropped 5 bases and J dropped 10; count of bases not matched to a gene: 11. The clonotype originates from a man aged 50-59 years who had recovered from COVID-19. The chain employs TRBV7-6 and TRBJ1-4, with TRBD1 identical over 9 bases. Sequencing used peripheral blood. The CDR3 loop is CASSAGGTGSRKLFF. The DNA for the CDR3 is TGTGCCAGCAGCGCTGGGGGGACAGGGTCAAGAAAACTGTTTTTT.